The sequence of this T cell receptor beta chain was determined in a study of blood T cell repertoires in COVID-19 (dated by TCRdb to the early 2020s). Regarding the complete study: Samples from collaborators originated in the United States, Italy and Spain and spanned both the acute and convalescent phases of COVID-19. The prospective study material was composed of cDNA or gDNA derived from T cells, B-cell-depleted T cells, or PBMCs. Deeply sampled blood TCRbeta repertoires from subjects exposed to, actively infected with, or recovered from COVID-19 were included in the dataset. The repertoires were released in a freely available public database intended as a resource for research on the immune response to SARS-CoV-2. Samples were obtained from the ongoing ImmuneRACE study (first 160 participants) and from 1,254 subjects provided by 6 global collaborators. A de-identified subject ID, COVID-19 status, age in years and sex were almost always included in the sample metadata. Where available, HLA class I and class II types were obtained from metadata supplied by the sample provider rather than from assay-based typing.

The study at large found these results: Clinical and demographic metadata were provided uncurated, with the amount varying by source and participant.

The immunoSEQ Assay, a bias-controlled multiplex PCR, was used to amplify TCRbeta CDR3 regions from genomic DNA. The published analysis was carried out like this. Within the assay, amplification of reference gene primers was used to estimate how many nucleated cells each sample contained. Sequence reads were collapsed and filtered to measure the absolute abundance of every unique TCRbeta CDR3 rearrangement. For each sample, productive Simpson clonality was calculated as the square root of Simpson's diversity index over productive rearrangements. This immuneACCESS table, as held by TCRdb, lists in-frame sequences with V and J called but not all clones. Of the missing ones, under half trace to an unresolved V gene in checked studies; the others have no known cause. V, J and clone size derive from that table, while D and trimming were established from the DNA sequence. The sample data list roughly 360,000 clones, and around 87% of these were observed just once. Of the sample, over 0.9% falls within the top ten clones.

According to the germline V gene, CDR1 reads SGHTA and CDR2 reads FQGNSA. V is reduced by 3 bases and J by 7 bases, leaving a spacing of 18 bases between them. The CDR3, cysteine through phenylalanine, is 15 amino acids long. Left in the record is the CDR3 DNA by itself, 45 bases read in frame from the first base. In the prospective study, participants were 18 to 89 years old, resided in 20 to 30 geographic areas of the United States, and were enrolled through a virtual design. To assign participants to cohorts, the prospective study relied on clinical history that participants themselves reported in a screening survey and a study questionnaire. In the prospective study, mobile phlebotomists collected whole blood, serum and a nasopharyngeal or oropharyngeal swab from each participant. Participants in the prospective study had the option to provide additional blood draws and questionnaires over a roughly two-month period. Before DNA extraction, prospective study blood samples were shipped either frozen or at room temperature.

A remark on this clone: The antigen it recognizes is unknown. No base-level quality is on record; no much larger clone is a single base apart.

Sequenced input: PBMCs or T cells enriched from blood (not recorded which). The TCR comes from a young woman with acute COVID-19. Recombination linked TRBV7-2 to TRBJ1-1, with the D gene not clear enough to name. The CDR3 has the sequence CASSLTGSQRDEAFF. The sequenced DNA: TGTGCCAGCAGCTTGACCGGGAGCCAGAGAGATGAAGCTTTCTTT.